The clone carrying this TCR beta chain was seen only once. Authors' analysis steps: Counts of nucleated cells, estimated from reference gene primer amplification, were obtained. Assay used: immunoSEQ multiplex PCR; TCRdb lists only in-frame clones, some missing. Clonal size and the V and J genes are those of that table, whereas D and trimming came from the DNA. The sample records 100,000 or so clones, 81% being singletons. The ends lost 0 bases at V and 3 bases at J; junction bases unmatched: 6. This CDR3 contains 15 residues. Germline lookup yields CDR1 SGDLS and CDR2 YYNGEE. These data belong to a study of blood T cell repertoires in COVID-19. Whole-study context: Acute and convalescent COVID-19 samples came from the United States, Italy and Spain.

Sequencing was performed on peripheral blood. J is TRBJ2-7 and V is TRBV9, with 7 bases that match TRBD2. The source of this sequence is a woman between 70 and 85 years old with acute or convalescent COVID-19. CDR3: CASSVATGGNYEQYF. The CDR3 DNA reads TGTGCCAGCAGCGTAGCTACGGGGGGAAACTACGAGCAGTACTTC.